The TCR beta chain described here comes from a study of glioma-infiltrating T cells after dendritic cell vaccination. Study context: Three intradermal dendritic cell vaccine injections were given every two weeks.

TCRdb keeps only in-frame clones here, not all; method: immunoSEQ multiplex PCR. The data show around 96,000 clones, 79% seen once. The CDR3 spans 13 residues. Germline V gene lookup returns CDR1 MNHNS and CDR2 SASEGT. Between the trimmed V and J ends, which lost 7 bases and 0 bases, there was a span of 10 bases. This material consisted of blood, taken before dendritic cell vaccination. This receptor was identified in a human donor with glioblastoma. This chain connects TRBV6-1 to TRBJ2-7, with D possibly TRBD2 on 6 matching bases. The CDR3: CASTGTYSYEQYF. In DNA, the CDR3 is TGTGCCAGCACGGGGACTTACTCCTACGAGCAGTACTTC.